This TCR beta chain was identified during a study of blood T cell repertoires in COVID-19. About the research overall: Both acute and convalescent COVID-19 samples were obtained from the United States, Italy and Spain.

The method was immunoSEQ multiplex PCR; TCRdb's version includes in-frame clones alone and lacks a portion of them. This sample has 45,000 to 55,000 clones, with more than 75% found just once. Germline values: CDR1 MNHNS, CDR2 SASEGT. The V and J ends lost 2 bases and 3 bases, in that order; junction bases with no gene match: 6. The CDR3 is 16 amino acids. The TCR originated in a man between 50 and 59 years old with active COVID-19. The sequenced sample consisted of peripheral blood. The rearrangement links TRBV6-1 to TRBJ2-7, with 11 nucleotides matching TRBD2. In nucleotides, the CDR3 is TGTGCCAGCAGTGAAATGGGGACTAGCGGACTCTACGAGCAGTACTTC. It encodes CASSEMGTSGLYEQYF.